This T cell receptor beta chain was captured in a study of cytomegalovirus exposure and HLA in healthy donors. Study results and caveats: Sequencing depth across donors, presence/absence analyses assumed, was roughly uniform. Earlier analysis yielded a pattern in which most TCR beta V segments were productive about 90% or about 30% of the time.

This clone has just a few counts. Its antigen remains unidentified. The primer mix had 60 Vbeta and 13 Jbeta primers. The data were produced by immunoSEQ multiplex PCR, yet TCRdb's version contains in-frame clones alone and is incomplete. The top ten hold approximately 3% of the sample, which has 95,000 to 130,000 clones, approximately 9.4% seen once. Germline V gene lookup returns CDR1 MNHEY and CDR2 SMNVEV (reference sequence). J was trimmed by 11 bases and V by 6 bases; bases with no gene match: 16. This CDR3 is 16 amino acids long. The sequencing sample was made of PBMCs. The chain joins TRBV27 to TRBJ2-1; 10 bases are shared with TRBD1. The source of this sequence is a man aged 25 to 40 in good health and CMV-seronegative. The CDR3: CASSLIGTGEGMKQFF. For the CDR3, the DNA is TGTGCCAGCAGCCTCATAGGGACAGGGGAGGGAATGAAGCAGTTCTTC.